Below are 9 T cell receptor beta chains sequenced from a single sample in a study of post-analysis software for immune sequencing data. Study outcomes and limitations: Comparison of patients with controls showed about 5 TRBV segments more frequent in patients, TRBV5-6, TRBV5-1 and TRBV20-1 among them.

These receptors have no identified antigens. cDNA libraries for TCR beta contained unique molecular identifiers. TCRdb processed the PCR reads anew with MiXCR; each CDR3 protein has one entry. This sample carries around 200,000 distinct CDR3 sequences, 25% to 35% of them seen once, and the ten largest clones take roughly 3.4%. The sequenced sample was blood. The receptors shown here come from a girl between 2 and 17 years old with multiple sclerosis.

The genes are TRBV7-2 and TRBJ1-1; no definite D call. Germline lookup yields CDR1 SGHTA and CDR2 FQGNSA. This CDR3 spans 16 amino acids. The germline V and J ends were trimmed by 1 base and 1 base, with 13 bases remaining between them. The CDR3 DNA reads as TGTGCCAGCAGCTTAGGGTCGGGGAGGAGGAACACTGAAGCTTTCTTT. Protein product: CASSLGSGRRNTEAFF.

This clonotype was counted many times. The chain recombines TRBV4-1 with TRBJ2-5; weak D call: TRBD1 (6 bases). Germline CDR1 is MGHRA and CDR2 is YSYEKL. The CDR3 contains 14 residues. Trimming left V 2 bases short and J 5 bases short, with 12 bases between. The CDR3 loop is CASSQRQEVETQYF. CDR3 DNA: TGCGCCAGCAGCCAACGACAGGAAGTGGAGACCCAGTACTTC.

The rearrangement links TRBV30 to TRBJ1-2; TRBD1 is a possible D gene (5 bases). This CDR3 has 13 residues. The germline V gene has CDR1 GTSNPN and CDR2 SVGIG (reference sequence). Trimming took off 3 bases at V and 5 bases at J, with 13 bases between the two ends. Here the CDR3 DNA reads TGTGCCTGGAGATGGGGGACGGCATATGGCTACACCTTC. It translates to CAWRWGTAYGYTF.

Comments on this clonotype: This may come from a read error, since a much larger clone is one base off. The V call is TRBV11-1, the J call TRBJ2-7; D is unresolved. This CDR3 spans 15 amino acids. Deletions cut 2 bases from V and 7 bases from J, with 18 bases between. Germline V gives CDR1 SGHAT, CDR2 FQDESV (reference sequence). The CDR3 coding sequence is TGTGCCAGCAGCTTACTGGGCGGTTCCTACAATGAGCAGTACTTC. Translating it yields CASSLLGGSYNEQYF.

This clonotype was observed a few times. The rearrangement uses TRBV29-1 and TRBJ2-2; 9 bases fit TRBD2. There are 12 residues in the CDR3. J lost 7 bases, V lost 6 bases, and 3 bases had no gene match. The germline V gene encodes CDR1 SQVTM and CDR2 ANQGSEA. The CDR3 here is CSVGLAGGELFF. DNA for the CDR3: TGCAGCGTGGGACTAGCTGGCGGGGAGCTGTTTTTT.

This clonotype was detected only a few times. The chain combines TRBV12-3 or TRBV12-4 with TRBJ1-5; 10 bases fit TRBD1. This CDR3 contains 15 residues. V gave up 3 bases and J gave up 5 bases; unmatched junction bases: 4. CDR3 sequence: CASSFGTGDHQPQHF. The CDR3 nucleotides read TGTGCCAGCAGTTTTGGGACAGGGGATCATCAGCCCCAGCATTTT.

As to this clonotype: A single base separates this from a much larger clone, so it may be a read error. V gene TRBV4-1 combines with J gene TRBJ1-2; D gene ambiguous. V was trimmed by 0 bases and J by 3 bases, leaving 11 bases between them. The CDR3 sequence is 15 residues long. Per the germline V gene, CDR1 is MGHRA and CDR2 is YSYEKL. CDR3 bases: TGCGCCAGCAGCCAAGATTTTCAGACGGACTATGGCTACACCTTC. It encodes CASSQDFQTDYGYTF.

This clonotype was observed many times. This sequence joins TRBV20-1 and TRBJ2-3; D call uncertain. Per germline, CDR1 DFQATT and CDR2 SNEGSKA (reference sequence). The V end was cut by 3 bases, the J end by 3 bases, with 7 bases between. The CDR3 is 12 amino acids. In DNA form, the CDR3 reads TGCAGTGCTAGGGATCAAACAGATACGCAGTATTTT. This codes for CSARDQTDTQYF.

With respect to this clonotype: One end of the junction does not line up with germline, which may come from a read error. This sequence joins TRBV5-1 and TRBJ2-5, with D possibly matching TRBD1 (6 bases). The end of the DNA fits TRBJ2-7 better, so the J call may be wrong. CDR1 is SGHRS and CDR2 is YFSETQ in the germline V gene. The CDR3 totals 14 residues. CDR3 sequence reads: CASTMTGNSCEQYF. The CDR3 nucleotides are TGCGCCAGCACCATGACAGGAAACTCCTGCGAGCAGTACTTC.